A selection of T cell receptor beta chains follows, all from one sample in a study of blood T cell repertoires in COVID-19. TCRdb keeps only in-frame clones here, not all; method: immunoSEQ multiplex PCR. The sample yields some 390,000 clones, more than 75% seen once. Sequencing was done on a sample of peripheral blood. These receptors were collected from a human donor in a cohort sampled during active COVID-19. The CDR3 runs from the conserved cysteine through the conserved F or W. The D gene is left open where the match is weak. Expanded clones are given a class, and other clones once, few, many or no size at all.

D gene: TRBD1; J gene: TRBJ2-3; V gene: TRBV27; clone size: -; CDR3 DNA: TGTGCCAGCAGTCGGACAGGGAGTAGGGATACGCAGTATTTT; CDR3 protein: CASSRTGSRDTQYF
D gene: TRBD1; J gene: TRBJ2-7; V gene: TRBV19; clone size: once; CDR3 DNA: TGTGCGTCACAGGGGGCTTCCTACGAGCAGTACTTC; CDR3 protein: CASQGASYEQYF
D gene: -; J gene: TRBJ1-6; V gene: TRBV3-1/TRBV3-2; clone size: few; CDR3 DNA: TGTGCCAGCGGAGACAGGCGGAATTCACCCCTCCACTTT; CDR3 protein: CASGDRRNSPLHF
D gene: -; J gene: TRBJ1-1; V gene: TRBV5-4; clone size: -; CDR3 DNA: TGTGCCAGCAGCTTGGAATTATCACCAGACACTGAAGCTTTCTTT; CDR3 protein: CASSLELSPDTEAFF
D gene: -; J gene: TRBJ1-1; V gene: TRBV19; clone size: -; CDR3 DNA: TGTGCCAGTAGTATAGACACTTCGGGACAAGGGAACACTGAAGCTTTCTTT; CDR3 protein: CASSIDTSGQGNTEAFF
D gene: -; J gene: TRBJ2-3; V gene: TRBV6-6; clone size: -; CDR3 DNA: TGTGCCAGCAGAGCCGGAGGGAAAGGGGCAGATACGCAGTATTTT; CDR3 protein: CASRAGGKGADTQYF
D gene: -; J gene: TRBJ1-1; V gene: TRBV27; clone size: few; CDR3 DNA: TGTGCCAGCAGTTTAACCGACTTGAACACTGAAGCTTTCTTT; CDR3 protein: CASSLTDLNTEAFF
D gene: TRBD1; J gene: TRBJ2-7; V gene: TRBV6-5; clone size: -; CDR3 DNA: TGTGCCAGCAGTTACGCGACTGGACAGGGCACCGAGCAGTACTTC; CDR3 protein: CASSYATGQGTEQYF
D gene: -; J gene: TRBJ2-7; V gene: TRBV28; clone size: once; CDR3 DNA: TGTGCCAGCAGGGTCCCAGGAAATGGCTACGAGCAGTACTTC; CDR3 protein: CASRVPGNGYEQYF
D gene: TRBD2; J gene: TRBJ2-3; V gene: TRBV5-8; clone size: once; CDR3 DNA: TGTGCCAGCAGCTTGTACCCCGGGACTAGCGGGTTAAGCACAGATACGCAGTATTTT; CDR3 protein: CASSLYPGTSGLSTDTQYF
D gene: -; J gene: TRBJ2-3; V gene: TRBV30; clone size: -; CDR3 DNA: TGTGCCTGGACTCCGTGGGACTCTATTACAGATACGCAGTATTTT; CDR3 protein: CAWTPWDSITDTQYF
D gene: TRBD2; J gene: TRBJ2-7; V gene: TRBV28; clone size: -; CDR3 DNA: TGTGCCAGCCGATCCCGGGGAGGGGTCTACGAGCAGTACTTC; CDR3 protein: CASRSRGGVYEQYF
D gene: -; J gene: TRBJ2-3; V gene: TRBV12-3/TRBV12-4; clone size: -; CDR3 DNA: TGTGCCAGCAGTTTCCAGATCACAGATACGCAGTATTTT; CDR3 protein: CASSFQITDTQYF
D gene: TRBD1; J gene: TRBJ2-1; V gene: TRBV7-9; clone size: -; CDR3 DNA: TGTGCCAGCAGCTTGAGGGACAGTGGGGAATCGGGGCAGTTCTTC; CDR3 protein: CASSLRDSGESGQFF
D gene: TRBD1; J gene: TRBJ2-7; V gene: TRBV19; clone size: -; CDR3 DNA: TGTGCCAGTAGCGCACAGGGGAGCTCCTACGAGCAGTACTTC; CDR3 protein: CASSAQGSSYEQYF
D gene: TRBD2; J gene: TRBJ2-1; V gene: TRBV5-4; clone size: -; CDR3 DNA: TGTGCCAGCAGCTTGGATGAGCGGGGGGGCGGAGTAAACAATGAGCAGTTCTTC; CDR3 protein: CASSLDERGGGVNNEQFF
D gene: -; J gene: TRBJ1-2; V gene: TRBV6-1; clone size: -; CDR3 DNA: TGTGCCAGCAGTGAGACAGGTTCCTATGGCTACACCTTC; CDR3 protein: CASSETGSYGYTF
D gene: TRBD1; J gene: TRBJ2-3; V gene: TRBV30; clone size: -; CDR3 DNA: TGTGCCTGGAGCGGACCGGGGACAGGGGTGGCAGATACGCAGTATTTT; CDR3 protein: CAWSGPGTGVADTQYF
D gene: TRBD2; J gene: TRBJ2-3; V gene: TRBV7-8; clone size: once; CDR3 DNA: TGTGCCAGCGGCACGGGGGGAAGCACAGATACGCAGTATTTT; CDR3 protein: CASGTGGSTDTQYF
D gene: -; J gene: TRBJ1-1; V gene: TRBV3-1/TRBV3-2; clone size: -; CDR3 DNA: TGTGCCAGCAGCCAGCGGGTCATGAACACTGAAGCTTTCTTT; CDR3 protein: CASSQRVMNTEAFF
D gene: -; J gene: TRBJ1-1; V gene: TRBV27; clone size: -; CDR3 DNA: TGTGCCAGCGGCCTCAGGGAGGGCACTGAAGCTTTCTTT; CDR3 protein: CASGLREGTEAFF
D gene: TRBD1; J gene: TRBJ1-3; V gene: TRBV10-1; clone size: -; CDR3 DNA: TGCGCCAGCAGGGAGACAGGGAACCGCTCTGGAAACACCATATATTTT; CDR3 protein: CASRETGNRSGNTIYF
D gene: -; J gene: TRBJ2-1; V gene: TRBV5-6; clone size: -; CDR3 DNA: TGTGCCAGCAGCTTTCCGGGGTTCAATGAGCAGTTCTTC; CDR3 protein: CASSFPGFNEQFF
D gene: -; J gene: TRBJ2-4; V gene: TRBV5-1; clone size: -; CDR3 DNA: TGCGCCAGCAGCAGTGTTGCGGGGCTAGCCAAAAACATTCAGTACTTC; CDR3 protein: CASSSVAGLAKNIQYF
D gene: TRBD1; J gene: TRBJ2-3; V gene: TRBV29-1; clone size: -; CDR3 DNA: TGCAGCGAGGACAGGGCGGGCACAGATACGCAGTATTTT; CDR3 protein: CSEDRAGTDTQYF
D gene: -; J gene: TRBJ2-1; V gene: TRBV11-2; clone size: -; CDR3 DNA: TGTGCCAGCACCGATCTCGGGGGTCGGGGGTACAATGAGCAGTTCTTC; CDR3 protein: CASTDLGGRGYNEQFF
D gene: -; J gene: TRBJ1-4; V gene: TRBV3-1/TRBV3-2; clone size: -; CDR3 DNA: TGTGCCAGCAGCCAAGGGGCAGGTGTTAATGAAAAACTGTTTTTT; CDR3 protein: CASSQGAGVNEKLFF
D gene: TRBD1; J gene: TRBJ1-1; V gene: TRBV19; clone size: -; CDR3 DNA: TGTGCCAGTAGTAACACAGGGGGGAACACTGAAGCTTTCTTT; CDR3 protein: CASSNTGGNTEAFF
D gene: TRBD1; J gene: TRBJ1-6; V gene: TRBV6-5; clone size: -; CDR3 DNA: TGTGCCAGCAGTTACTTGGGACAGGGTGATTCACCCCTCCACTTT; CDR3 protein: CASSYLGQGDSPLHF
D gene: TRBD2; J gene: TRBJ2-5; V gene: TRBV30; clone size: -; CDR3 DNA: TGTGCCTGGAGAGGGACTAGCGGGAGCCAAGAGACCCAGTACTTC; CDR3 protein: CAWRGTSGSQETQYF
D gene: -; J gene: TRBJ1-6; V gene: TRBV20-1; clone size: once; CDR3 DNA: TGCAGTGCTAGTGGGGCGCTTGATTCACCCCTCCACTTT; CDR3 protein: CSASGALDSPLHF
D gene: -; J gene: TRBJ2-1; V gene: TRBV5-1; clone size: -; CDR3 DNA: TGCGCCAGCAGCTTGCATCTTAGTCGGATGCGGGGCAATGAGCAGTTCTTC; CDR3 protein: CASSLHLSRMRGNEQFF